Each of the 11 T cell receptor beta chains below was sequenced from the same sample in a study of cytomegalovirus exposure and HLA in healthy donors. The PCR contained 60 Vbeta and 13 Jbeta primers. Assay: immunoSEQ multiplex PCR; the TCRdb copy retains only in-frame clones and omits some. The profile shows some 150,000 clones, 75% to 85% of them singletons. Sequencing was carried out using PBMCs. The receptors shown here come from a woman aged 50 to 60 in good health and CMV-seronegative.

This clone was found a few times. The chain joins TRBV7-6 to TRBJ1-2; the D is unclear. The germline V gene has CDR1 SGHVS and CDR2 FNYEAQ. The germline V and J ends were trimmed by 1 base and 6 bases, with 9 bases remaining between them. The CDR3 has 13 residues. CDR3 amino acids: CASSLGASDGYTF. CDR3 bases: TGTGCCAGCAGCTTAGGTGCCTCGGATGGCTACACCTTC.

The rearrangement joins TRBV28 to TRBJ2-1, with 13 nucleotides matching TRBD2. V shed 7 bases, J shed 4 bases, and the junction held 10 bases outside the gene matches. The CDR3 consists of 17 residues. Looked up from germline, CDR1 is MDHEN and CDR2 is SYDVKM. CDR3 DNA: TGTGCCAGCACCCGCCGGACTAGCGGGAGTCAGTACAATGAGCAGTTCTTC. Protein product: CASTRRTSGSQYNEQFF.

The table lists this clone with a count of one. This sequence joins TRBV6-1 and TRBJ2-1; D remains ambiguous. The germline V gene encodes CDR1 MNHNS and CDR2 SASEGT. Between the trimmed V and J ends, which lost 0 bases and 8 bases, there was a span of 8 bases. This CDR3 has 13 residues. The CDR3 coding sequence is TGTGCCAGCAGTGAAGCGCTTCGGTATGAGCAGTTCTTC. Amino acids: CASSEALRYEQFF.

V and J are TRBV28 and TRBJ2-7, with D perhaps matching TRBD1 (6 bases). The V gene lost 6 bases and the J gene lost 3 bases, with 12 bases spanning the gap. The CDR3 has 13 amino acids. Germline CDR1 MDHEN, CDR2 SYDVKM. CDR3 DNA sequence: TGTGCCAGCAGCCCCACAGGGTTCTACGAGCAGTACTTC. This encodes CASSPTGFYEQYF. The variable domain in full, with the rest retrieved from reference TRBV28 and TRBJ2-7, is DVKVTQSSRYLVKRTGEKVFLECVQDMDHENMFWYRQDPGLGLRLIYFSYDVKMKEKGDIPEGYSVSREKKERFSLILESASTNQTSMYLCASSPTGFYEQYFGPGTRLTVT.

Of note for this clone: Other DNA sequences of this sample code for an identical CDR3. The chain combines TRBV7-2 with TRBJ2-5, with D possibly TRBD2 on 6 matching bases. The V and J ends lost 5 bases and 2 bases respectively, with 9 bases between them. The length of the CDR3 is 13 residues. Germline V gene lookup returns CDR1 SGHTA and CDR2 FQGNSA. For the CDR3, the DNA is TGTGCCAGCAGCCTGGGACTTCAAGAGACCCAGTACTTC. Its translation: CASSLGLQETQYF. Filled out from reference TRBV7-2 and TRBJ2-5, the complete variable domain reads GAGVSQSPSNKVTEKGKDVELRCDPISGHTALYWYRQSLGQGLEFLIYFQGNSAPDKSGLPSDRFSAERTGGSVSTLTIQRTQQEDSAVYLCASSLGLQETQYFGPGTRLLVL.

V usage is TRBV15 and J usage is TRBJ1-5; 8 nucleotides align to TRBD1. The V segment lost 3 bases and the J segment 0 bases; nucleotides outside the gene matches: 4. Per the germline V gene, CDR1 is LNHNV and CDR2 is YYDKDF (reference sequence). The CDR3 is 16 residues long. CDR3 coding DNA: TGTGCCACCAGCAGGGTGACAGGGGTTAGCAATCAGCCCCAGCATTTT. Residues: CATSRVTGVSNQPQHF.

In this sample, this clone turned up a few times. The genes are TRBV2 and TRBJ2-7, with D perhaps matching TRBD2 (5 bases). CDR1 SNHLY and CDR2 FYNNEI come from the germline V gene. V was trimmed by 8 bases and J by 1 base, leaving 18 bases between them. This CDR3 is built from 15 residues. CDR3 sequence: CASGPGNWGSYEQYF. The CDR3 bases are TGTGCCAGCGGGCCCGGGAACTGGGGTTCCTACGAGCAGTACTTC.

This clone has more than one count but fewer than ten. The V gene is TRBV6-5, the J gene TRBJ1-4, with unresolved D. With 5 bases removed from V and 3 bases from J, the gap between germline ends came to 10 bases. This CDR3 region has 14 residues. The germline gives CDR1 MNHEY, CDR2 SVGAGI. The CDR3 region has the DNA TGTGCCAGCAGTCTCTCCGGGGCTAATGAAAAACTGTTTTTT. It specifies CASSLSGANEKLFF.

The chain has TRBV6-1 and TRBJ2-1, with D tentatively TRBD2 (6 bases). In germline, CDR1 is MNHNS, CDR2 SASEGT. The V gene lost 4 bases and the J gene lost 8 bases, with 12 bases spanning the gap. This CDR3 has 13 residues. The CDR3 sequence is CASSADPSDEQFF. CDR3 sequence (DNA): TGTGCCAGCAGTGCCGACCCTAGCGATGAGCAGTTCTTC.

This chain uses TRBV19 with TRBJ2-5; 10 nucleotides align to TRBD2. Looked up from germline, CDR1 is LNHDA and CDR2 is SQIVND (reference sequence). V gave up 7 bases and J gave up 6 bases; unmatched junction bases: 11. CDR3 length equals 15 residues. The CDR3 bases are TGTGCCAGTAACCCTGGGGGGACTAGCGTGAAGACCCAGTACTTC. It encodes CASNPGGTSVKTQYF.

This clone was counted once. The V and J genes are TRBV21-1 and TRBJ1-4; the table's D call, TRBD1, has no DNA check behind it. TRBV21-1 is given as a pseudogene. This CDR3 is 15 amino acids long. CDR3 residues: CASSVPGTGPEKLFF. In DNA form, the CDR3 reads TGTGCCAGCAGCGTCCCCGGGACAGGGCCTGAAAAACTGTTTTTT.